The clone carrying this T cell receptor beta chain was observed a few times. The antigen is undetermined. This sample was taken from a study of post-analysis software for immune sequencing data. Overall study context: Both relapsing-remitting and secondary progressive multiple sclerosis featured among the disease courses, as did progressive-relapsing multiple sclerosis.

Study observations and caveats: Controls had lower frequencies than patients of five TRBV segments, which included TRBV5-6, TRBV5-1 and TRBV20-1.

Germline loops: CDR1 SGHTA, CDR2 FQGTGA. Trimming pared 8 bases from V and 1 base from J, leaving 17 bases between. The CDR3 extends over 16 amino acids. Prepared TCR beta cDNA libraries contained unique molecular identifiers. TCRdb re-called the PCR reads with MiXCR, one entry per CDR3 protein. The data hold about 500,000 distinct CDR3 sequences, with roughly 45% observed a single time. This sequence was found in a girl between 5 and 17 years old with multiple sclerosis. Sequenced sample: blood. This rearrangement joins TRBV7-3 to TRBJ2-2; D not certain. The CDR3 DNA reads TGTGCCAGCTCAGTGATGGGCGGAATGAACACCGGGGAGCTGTTTTTT. It encodes CASSVMGGMNTGELFF. The full variable domain, its missing parts supplied by reference TRBV7-3 and TRBJ2-2, is GAGVSQTPSNKVTEKGKYVELRCDPISGHTALYWYRQSLGQGPEFLIYFQGTGAADDSGLPNDRFFAVRPEGSVSTLKIQRTERGDSAVYLCASSVMGGMNTGELFFGEGSRLTVL.